The entry that follows covers one T cell receptor beta chain sequence. This entry is derived from a study of blood T cell repertoires in COVID-19. Profiled with immunoSEQ multiplex PCR; TCRdb holds only in-frame clones, not every one. This sample has tens of thousands of clones, with about 92% found just once. Sequencing was carried out using peripheral blood. This TCR derives from a man aged 55 to 70 with acute or convalescent COVID-19.

CDR3: CAWSVGGTNEKLFF. CDR3 DNA sequence: TGTGCCTGGAGTGTAGGCGGAACTAATGAAAAACTGTTTTTT. The chain joins TRBV30 to TRBJ1-4; D gene ambiguous. In germline, CDR1 is GTSNPN, CDR2 SVGIG (reference sequence). Trimming left V 0 bases short and J 1 base short, with 6 bases between. The CDR3 is 14 amino acids.